This T cell receptor (beta chain) was sequenced during a study of blood T cell repertoires in COVID-19. About the study: PBMCs, B-cell-depleted T cells, or T cells were the source of the cDNA or gDNA that made up the material.

This CDR3 region has 14 residues. V was trimmed by 2 bases and J by 9 bases, leaving 11 bases between them. Germline values: CDR1 MNHNS, CDR2 SASEGT. In the original processing: Estimation of nucleated cell counts was performed using reference gene primer amplification. Only in-frame clones appear in the TCRdb table, and some are missing; sequencing was by immunoSEQ multiplex PCR. That table supplies the V and J calls and clone size; D and trimming were determined from the DNA. The data hold about 68,000 clones, with roughly 85% observed a single time. This clone came up a few times. The sample taken for sequencing was peripheral blood. This receptor was identified in a man aged 50 to 60 with acute or convalescent COVID-19. This chain uses TRBV6-1 with TRBJ1-6; D may be TRBD1 (5 bases). The CDR3 region has the DNA TGTGCCAGCAGTGAACTACAGGCCGGTTCACCCCTCCACTTT. Protein sequence: CASSELQAGSPLHF.